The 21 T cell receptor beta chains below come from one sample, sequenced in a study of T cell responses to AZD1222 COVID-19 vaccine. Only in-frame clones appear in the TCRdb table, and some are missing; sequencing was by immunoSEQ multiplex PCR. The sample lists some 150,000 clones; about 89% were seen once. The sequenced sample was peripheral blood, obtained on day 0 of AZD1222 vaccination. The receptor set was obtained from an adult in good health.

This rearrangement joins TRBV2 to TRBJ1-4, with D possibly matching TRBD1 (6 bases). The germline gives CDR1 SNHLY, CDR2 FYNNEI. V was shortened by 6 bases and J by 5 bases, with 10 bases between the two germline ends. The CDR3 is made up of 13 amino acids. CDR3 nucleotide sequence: TGTGCCAGCAGCGGGGGACACAATGAAAAACTGTTTTTT. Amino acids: CASSGGHNEKLFF. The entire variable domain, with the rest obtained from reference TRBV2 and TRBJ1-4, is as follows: EPEVTQTPSHQVTQMGQEVILRCVPISNHLYFYWYRQILGQKVEFLVSFYNNEISEKSEIFDDQFSVERPDGSNFTLKIRSTKLEDSAMYFCASSGGHNEKLFFGSGTQLSVL.

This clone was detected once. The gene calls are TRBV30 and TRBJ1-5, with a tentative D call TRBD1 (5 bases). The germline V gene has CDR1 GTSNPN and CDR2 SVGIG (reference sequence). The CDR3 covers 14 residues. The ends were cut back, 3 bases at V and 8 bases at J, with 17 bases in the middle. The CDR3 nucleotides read TGTGCCTGGAGGTCTTCTAGGGGCTTGGAGCCCCAGCATTTT. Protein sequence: CAWRSSRGLEPQHF.

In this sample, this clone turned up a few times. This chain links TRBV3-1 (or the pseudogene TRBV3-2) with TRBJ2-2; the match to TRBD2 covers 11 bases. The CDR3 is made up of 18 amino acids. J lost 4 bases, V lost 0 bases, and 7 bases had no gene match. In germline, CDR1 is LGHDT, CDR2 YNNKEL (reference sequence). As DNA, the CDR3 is TGTGCCAGCAGCCAAGATGGGAGGGGACTAGCGGCCACCGGGGAGCTGTTTTTT. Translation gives CASSQDGRGLAATGELFF.

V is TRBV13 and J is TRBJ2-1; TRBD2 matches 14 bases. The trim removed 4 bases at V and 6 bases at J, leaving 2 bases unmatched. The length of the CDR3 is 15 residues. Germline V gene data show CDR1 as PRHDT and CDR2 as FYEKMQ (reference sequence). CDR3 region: CASSYGLAGGNEQFF. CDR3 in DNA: TGTGCCAGCAGCTACGGACTAGCGGGGGGCAATGAGCAGTTCTTC.

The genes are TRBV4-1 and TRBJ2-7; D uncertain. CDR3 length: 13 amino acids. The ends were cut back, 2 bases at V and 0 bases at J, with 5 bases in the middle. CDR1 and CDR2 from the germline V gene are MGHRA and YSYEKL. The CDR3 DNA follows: TGCGCCAGCAGCCAACCCCTCTCCTACGAGCAGTACTTC. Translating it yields CASSQPLSYEQYF.

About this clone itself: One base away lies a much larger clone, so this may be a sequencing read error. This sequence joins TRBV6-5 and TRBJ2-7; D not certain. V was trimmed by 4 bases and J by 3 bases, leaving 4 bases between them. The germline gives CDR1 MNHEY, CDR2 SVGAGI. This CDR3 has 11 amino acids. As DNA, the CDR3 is TGTGCCAGCAGTTCCAACTACGAGCAGTACTTC. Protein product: CASSSNYEQYF.

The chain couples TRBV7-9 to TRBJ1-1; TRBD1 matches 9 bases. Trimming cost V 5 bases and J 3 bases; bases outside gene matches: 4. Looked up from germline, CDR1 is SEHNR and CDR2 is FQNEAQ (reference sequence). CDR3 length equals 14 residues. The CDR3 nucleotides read TGTGCCAGCAGCGCGCACAGGGGGCACACTGAAGCTTTCTTT. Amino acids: CASSAHRGHTEAFF.

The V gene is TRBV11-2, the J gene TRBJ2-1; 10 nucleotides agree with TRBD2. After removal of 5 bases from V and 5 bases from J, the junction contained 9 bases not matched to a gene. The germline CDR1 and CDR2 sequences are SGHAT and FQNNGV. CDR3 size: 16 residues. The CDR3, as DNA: TGTGCCAGCAGCCTAGGCGGGACTAGCGCACACAATGAGCAGTTCTTC. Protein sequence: CASSLGGTSAHNEQFF.

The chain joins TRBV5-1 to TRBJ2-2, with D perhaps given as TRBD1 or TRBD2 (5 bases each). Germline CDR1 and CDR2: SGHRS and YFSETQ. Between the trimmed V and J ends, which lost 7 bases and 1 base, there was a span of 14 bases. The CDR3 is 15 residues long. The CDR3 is CASSSGDVNTGELFF. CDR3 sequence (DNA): TGCGCCAGCTCCTCCGGGGACGTGAACACCGGGGAGCTGTTTTTT.

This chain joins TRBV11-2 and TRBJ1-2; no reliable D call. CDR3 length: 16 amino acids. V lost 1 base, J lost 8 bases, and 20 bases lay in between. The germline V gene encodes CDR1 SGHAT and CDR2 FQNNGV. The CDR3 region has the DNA TGTGCCAGCAGCTTAGTTGCGGACCTGCGCTTGGGCGGCTACACCTTC. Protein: CASSLVADLRLGGYTF.

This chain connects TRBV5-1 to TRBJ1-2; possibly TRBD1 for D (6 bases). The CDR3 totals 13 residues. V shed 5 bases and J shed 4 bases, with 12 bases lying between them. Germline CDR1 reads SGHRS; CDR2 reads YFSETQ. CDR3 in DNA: TGCGCCAGCAGACAGACAGGAACCTATGGCTACACCTTC. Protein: CASRQTGTYGYTF.

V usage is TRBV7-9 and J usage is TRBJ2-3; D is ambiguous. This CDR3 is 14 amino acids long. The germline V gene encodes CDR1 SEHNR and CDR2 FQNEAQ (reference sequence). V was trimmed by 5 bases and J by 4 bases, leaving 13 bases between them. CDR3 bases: TGTGCCAGCAGCCCTGCCCCGTCCGCAGATACGCAGTATTTT. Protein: CASSPAPSADTQYF.

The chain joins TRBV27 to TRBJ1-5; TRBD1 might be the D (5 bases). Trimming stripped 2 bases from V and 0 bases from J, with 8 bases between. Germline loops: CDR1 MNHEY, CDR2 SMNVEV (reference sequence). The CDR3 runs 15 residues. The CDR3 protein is CASSLDSLSNQPQHF. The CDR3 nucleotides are TGTGCCAGCAGTTTAGACAGCCTTAGCAATCAGCCCCAGCATTTT.

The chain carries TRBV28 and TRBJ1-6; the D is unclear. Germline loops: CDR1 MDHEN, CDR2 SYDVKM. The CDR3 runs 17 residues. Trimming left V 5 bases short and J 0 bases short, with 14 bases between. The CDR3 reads CASSADGRSSYNSPLHF. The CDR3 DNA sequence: TGTGCCAGCAGTGCAGACGGCCGTAGCTCCTATAATTCACCCCTCCACTTT.

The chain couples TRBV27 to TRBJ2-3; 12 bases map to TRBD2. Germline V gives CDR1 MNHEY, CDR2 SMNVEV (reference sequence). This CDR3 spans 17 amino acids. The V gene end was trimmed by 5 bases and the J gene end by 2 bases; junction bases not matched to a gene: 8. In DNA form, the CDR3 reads TGTGCCAGCAGTCCCTGGACTAGCGGGACTATCACAGATACGCAGTATTTT. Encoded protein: CASSPWTSGTITDTQYF.

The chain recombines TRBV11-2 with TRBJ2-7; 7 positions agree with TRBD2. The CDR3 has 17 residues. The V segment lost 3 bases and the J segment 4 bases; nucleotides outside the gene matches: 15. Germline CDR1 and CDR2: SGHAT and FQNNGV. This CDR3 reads CASSLRSVASGAYEQYF. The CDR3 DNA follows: TGTGCCAGCAGCTTGCGAAGTGTGGCTAGCGGTGCGTACGAGCAGTACTTC.

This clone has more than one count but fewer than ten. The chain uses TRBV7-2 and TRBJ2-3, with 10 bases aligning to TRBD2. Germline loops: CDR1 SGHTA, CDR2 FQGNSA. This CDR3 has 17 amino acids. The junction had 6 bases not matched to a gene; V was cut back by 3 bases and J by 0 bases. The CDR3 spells CASSFSSGRSSTDTQYF. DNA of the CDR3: TGTGCCAGCAGCTTCTCTAGCGGGAGATCGAGCACAGATACGCAGTATTTT.

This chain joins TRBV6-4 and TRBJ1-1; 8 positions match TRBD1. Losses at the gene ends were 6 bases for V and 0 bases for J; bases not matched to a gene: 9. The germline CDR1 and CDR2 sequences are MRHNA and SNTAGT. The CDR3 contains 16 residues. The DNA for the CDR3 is TGTGCCAGCAGCCGGGACAGGCATACTTTGAACACTGAAGCTTTCTTT. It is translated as CASSRDRHTLNTEAFF.

In DNA form, the CDR3 reads TGTGCCAGCAGCTTAGTTTCGGCCAGGATCTACGAGCAGTACTTC. It yields the protein CASSLVSARIYEQYF. This sequence joins TRBV11-2 and TRBJ2-7, with D unresolved. The V and J ends lost 1 base and 3 bases respectively, with 13 bases between them. CDR3 length: 15 residues. Germline V gene sequence: CDR1 SGHAT, CDR2 FQNNGV.

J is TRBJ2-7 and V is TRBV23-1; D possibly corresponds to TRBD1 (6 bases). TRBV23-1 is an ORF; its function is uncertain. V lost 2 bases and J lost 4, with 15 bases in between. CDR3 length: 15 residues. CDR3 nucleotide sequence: TGCGCCAGCAGTCAACGCAGGGGCGCGAAATACGAGCAGTACTTC. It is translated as CASSQRRGAKYEQYF.

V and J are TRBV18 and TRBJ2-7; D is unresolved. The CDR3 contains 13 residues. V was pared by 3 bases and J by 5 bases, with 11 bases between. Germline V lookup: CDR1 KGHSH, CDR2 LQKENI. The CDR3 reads CASSPLPLNEQYF. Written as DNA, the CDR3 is TGTGCCAGCTCACCCTTGCCCCTAAACGAGCAGTACTTC.